Listed here are 20 T cell receptor beta chains from one sample, sequenced in a study of control samples from healthy donors and cancer patients. Here immunoSEQ multiplex PCR was the method, and the copy in TCRdb shows in-frame clones only, minus some. This table holds 150,000 to 200,000 clones, approximately 96% found once. The sequenced sample was blood. These receptor sequences come from a woman aged 35 to 49 in good health.

This chain links TRBV2 with TRBJ1-2; no firm D call. V dropped 7 bases and J dropped 4 bases, with 22 bases sitting between them. CDR1 and CDR2 (germline): SNHLY, FYNNEI. This CDR3 contains 16 residues. Here the CDR3 DNA reads TGTGCCAGCATTGCGACCTTCAGCGCAATACCCTATGGCTACACCTTC. Its translation: CASIATFSAIPYGYTF.

This clone occurred once. This chain joins TRBV15 and TRBJ1-2, with 11 bases lining up with TRBD1. Per the germline V gene, CDR1 is LNHNV and CDR2 is YYDKDF (reference sequence). Germline trimming cut 3 bases from V and 2 bases from J; bases unmatched to any gene: 8. The CDR3 covers 17 residues. The CDR3 sequence is CATSRLGQGGINYGYTF. The CDR3 coding sequence is TGTGCCACCAGCAGGCTGGGACAGGGGGGGATAAACTATGGCTACACCTTC.

V is TRBV7-2 and J is TRBJ1-1, with TRBD1 identical over 7 bases. The CDR3 has 14 amino acids. In germline, CDR1 is SGHTA, CDR2 FQGNSA. The trim removed 5 bases at V and 2 bases at J, leaving 5 bases unmatched. CDR3 coding DNA: TGTGCCAGCAGCGCGACAGGGTTAAACACTGAAGCTTTCTTT. This codes for CASSATGLNTEAFF.

The V call is TRBV11-2, the J call TRBJ1-1; D is unclear. This CDR3 is 15 amino acids long. Trimming took off 1 base at V and 0 bases at J, with 9 bases between the two ends. Germline V gives CDR1 SGHAT, CDR2 FQNNGV. CDR3 nucleotides: TGTGCCAGCAGCTTAGGAACCGGGCTGAACACTGAAGCTTTCTTT. It is translated as CASSLGTGLNTEAFF.

As regards this clone: One end of the junction does not line up with germline, which may come from a read error. CDR3: CASSLGEGTAYEQYF. As DNA, the CDR3 is TGTGCTAGCAGCTTGGGGGAGGGGACAGCCTACGAGCAGTACTTC. The gene calls are TRBV7-7 and TRBJ2-7; possibly TRBD1 or TRBD2 for D (7 bases each). The CDR3 length is 15 residues. The germline V gene has CDR1 SSHAT and CDR2 FNYEAQ (reference sequence).

The rearrangement links TRBV27 to TRBJ1-2; 12 nucleotides agree with TRBD1. The ends lost 5 bases at V and 2 bases at J; junction bases unmatched: 9. Germline V gene data show CDR1 as MNHEY and CDR2 as SMNVEV (reference sequence). The CDR3 contains 17 residues. The CDR3 loop is CASSPGTGGASNYGYTF. In DNA, the CDR3 is TGTGCCAGCAGTCCGGGGACAGGGGGCGCGTCCAACTATGGCTACACCTTC.

This sequence joins TRBV3-1 (or the pseudogene TRBV3-2) and TRBJ2-1, with D perhaps being TRBD1 or TRBD2 (5 bases each). This CDR3 region has 15 residues. CDR1 is LGHDT and CDR2 is YNNKEL in the germline V gene (reference sequence). Trimming left V 3 bases short and J 0 bases short, with 9 bases between. Here the CDR3 reads CASSQGPNSYNEQFF. The DNA for the CDR3 is TGTGCCAGCAGCCAGGGACCGAACTCCTACAATGAGCAGTTCTTC.

The chain carries TRBV7-9 and TRBJ2-5; D gene uncertain. The CDR3 has 15 residues. Per the germline V gene, CDR1 is SEHNR and CDR2 is FQNEAQ (reference sequence). V was pared by 2 bases and J by 3 bases, with 13 bases between. For the CDR3, the DNA is TGTGCCAGCAGCTTATCCCAAACCCGAAAAGAGACCCAGTACTTC. This translates into CASSLSQTRKETQYF.

J is TRBJ2-1 and V is TRBV11-2; D possibly corresponds to TRBD2 (6 bases). V was shortened by 5 bases and J by 6 bases, with 11 bases between the two germline ends. Germline V CDR1 and CDR2: SGHAT, FQNNGV. The CDR3 runs to 13 residues. CDR3 coding DNA: TGTGCCAGCAGCGTAGGGACTTCCAATGAGCAGTTCTTC. Translated, it gives CASSVGTSNEQFF.

The chain joins TRBV7-2 to TRBJ1-1; D is perhaps TRBD1 (6 bases). CDR3 length: 15 residues. V lost 5 bases, J lost 0 bases, and 13 bases lay in between. Germline loops: CDR1 SGHTA, CDR2 FQGNSA. This CDR3 reads CASSIEGQLNTEAFF. CDR3 sequence (DNA): TGTGCCAGCAGCATAGAAGGACAGTTGAACACTGAAGCTTTCTTT.

V and J are TRBV10-3 and TRBJ1-6, with D uncertain. The V gene lost 10 bases and the J gene lost 0 bases, with 13 bases spanning the gap. Germline V gene lookup returns CDR1 ENHRY and CDR2 SYGVKD. This CDR3 region has 15 residues. The CDR3 sequence is CATRRSLSYNSPLHF. The CDR3, as DNA: TGTGCCACCAGACGGTCCCTCTCCTATAATTCACCCCTCCACTTT.

This chain joins TRBV27 and TRBJ2-1; D may be TRBD2 (6 bases). V was pared by 1 base and J by 5 bases, with 15 bases between. Germline V gene lookup returns CDR1 MNHEY and CDR2 SMNVEV (reference sequence). This CDR3 region has 16 residues. For the CDR3, the DNA is TGTGCCAGCAGTTTATGGGGACTTCTGGGGGACAATGAGCAGTTCTTC. This sequence encodes CASSLWGLLGDNEQFF.

This clone has a single count. The gene calls are TRBV11-3 and TRBJ2-3, with 8 bases aligning to TRBD2. V shed 1 base, J shed 4 bases, and the junction held 10 bases outside the gene matches. The CDR3 length is 17 residues. Looked up from germline, CDR1 is SGHNT and CDR2 is YENEEA. The CDR3 protein is CASSLVPPGRGADTQYF. The CDR3 DNA reads TGTGCCAGCAGCTTAGTCCCCCCCGGGAGGGGAGCAGATACGCAGTATTTT.

The chain joins TRBV3-1 (or the pseudogene TRBV3-2) to TRBJ1-2; 8 bases map to TRBD1. This CDR3 comprises 15 residues. Germline V gene lookup returns CDR1 LGHDT and CDR2 YNNKEL (reference sequence). V trimming: 4 bases; J trimming: 6 bases; junction bases outside the gene matches: 10. CDR3 amino acids: CASSPRTGLLHGYTF. CDR3 bases: TGTGCCAGCAGCCCTCGGACAGGGCTACTTCATGGCTACACCTTC.

The chain links TRBV7-2 to TRBJ1-2; no firm D call. This CDR3 spans 15 amino acids. Trimming pared 1 base from V and 4 bases from J, leaving 13 bases between. Germline CDR1 SGHTA, CDR2 FQGNSA. The chain's CDR3 is CASSLDREGFYGYTF. DNA of the CDR3: TGTGCCAGCAGCTTAGATAGGGAGGGATTCTATGGCTACACCTTC.

The rearrangement joins TRBV27 to TRBJ1-1; TRBD1 agrees at 7 bases. V trimming: 5 bases; J trimming: 8 bases; junction bases outside the gene matches: 17. CDR1 is MNHEY and CDR2 is SMNVEV in the germline V gene (reference sequence). There are 16 residues in the CDR3. Here the CDR3 reads CASSPRVGGGRPEAFF. In DNA form, the CDR3 reads TGTGCCAGCAGTCCCCGGGTAGGGGGCGGTCGGCCCGAAGCTTTCTTT.

V and J are TRBV30 and TRBJ1-3; 8 bases fit TRBD1. Trimming cost V 6 bases and J 2 bases; bases outside gene matches: 3. The CDR3 is made up of 13 amino acids. Germline V CDR1 and CDR2: GTSNPN, SVGIG (reference sequence). Here the CDR3 reads CACQQGAGNTIYF. The DNA of the CDR3 is TGTGCCTGTCAACAGGGGGCTGGAAACACCATATATTTT.

The chain couples TRBV21-1 to TRBJ2-3. TRBV21-1 is designated a pseudogene. The CDR3 totals 12 residues. The CDR3 spells CASSKFTDTQYF. The CDR3 DNA reads as TGTGCCAGCAGCAAGTTTACAGATACGCAGTATTTT.

The chain carries TRBV3-1 (or the pseudogene TRBV3-2) and TRBJ1-5; D is undetermined. V lost 5 bases and J lost 0, with 2 bases in between. CDR3 length: 12 amino acids. Germline V lookup: CDR1 LGHDT, CDR2 YNNKEL (reference sequence). The CDR3 here is CASSYSNQPQHF. CDR3 coding DNA: TGTGCCAGCAGCTATAGCAATCAGCCCCAGCATTTT.

The chain carries TRBV5-6 and TRBJ1-1; D not resolved. With 0 bases removed from V and 4 bases from J, the gap between germline ends came to 10 bases. The CDR3 covers 14 residues. Germline V CDR1 and CDR2: SGHDT, YYEEEE. The DNA for the CDR3 is TGTGCCAGCAGCTTGGAAGGGATCTTCACTGAAGCTTTCTTT. It encodes CASSLEGIFTEAFF.